This T cell receptor beta chain was recovered during a study of T cell responses to AZD1222 COVID-19 vaccine. General study points: Donors were mostly white British, more females; clonal diversity possibly underestimated.

The CDR3 runs to 14 residues. J was trimmed by 2 bases and V by 4 bases; bases with no gene match: 5. The V gene's germline CDR1 is SGHAT and CDR2 FQNNGV. In the case of this clone: Its antigen is unidentified.

Here immunoSEQ multiplex PCR was the method, and the copy in TCRdb shows in-frame clones only, minus some. This sample carries about 34,000 clones, around 78% of them seen once, and the ten largest clones take about 4%. This TCR came from an adult who received the AZD1222 COVID-19 vaccine. The chain recombines TRBV11-2 with TRBJ2-7; 7 positions agree with TRBD2. This sample comprised peripheral blood, obtained 28 days after the second AZD1222 dose. CDR3 amino acids: CASSSQRGPYEQYF. CDR3 DNA: TGTGCCAGCAGCTCTCAGCGGGGCCCCTACGAGCAGTACTTC.